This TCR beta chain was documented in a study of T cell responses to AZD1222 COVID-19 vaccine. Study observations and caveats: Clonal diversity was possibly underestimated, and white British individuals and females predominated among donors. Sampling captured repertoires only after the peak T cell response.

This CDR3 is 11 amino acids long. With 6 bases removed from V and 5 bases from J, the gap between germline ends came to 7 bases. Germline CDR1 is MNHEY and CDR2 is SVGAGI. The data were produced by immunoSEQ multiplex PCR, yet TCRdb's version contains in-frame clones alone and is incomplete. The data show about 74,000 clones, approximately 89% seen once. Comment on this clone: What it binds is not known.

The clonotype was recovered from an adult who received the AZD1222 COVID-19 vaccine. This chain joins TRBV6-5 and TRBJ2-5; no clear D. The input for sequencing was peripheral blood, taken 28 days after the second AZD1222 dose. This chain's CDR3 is CASSRDETQYF. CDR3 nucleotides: TGTGCCAGCAGCCGAGATGAGACCCAGTACTTC.